The T cell receptor beta chain described here comes from a study of T cell responses to AZD1222 COVID-19 vaccine. Overall study findings and caveats: Seropositive status at baseline applied to only a handful of AZD1222 recipients. Donors were chiefly white British, with a greater number of females, and clonal diversity was perhaps underestimated. Vaccine-associated CD4 TCRs spanned spike, dominant at 160-218 and 743-854.

Germline CDR1 MNHEY, CDR2 SVGAGI. The CDR3 runs to 13 residues. V gave up 6 bases and J gave up 9 bases, with 15 bases separating them. For this clone: The antigen is undetermined.

Assay used: immunoSEQ multiplex PCR; TCRdb lists only in-frame clones, some missing. The sample has 120,000 or so clones, around nine tenths seen once; the top ten hold 7.1%. The receptor comes from an adult who received the AZD1222 COVID-19 vaccine. Sequencing used peripheral blood, obtained 28 days after the second AZD1222 dose. The gene calls are TRBV6-5 and TRBJ2-4; tentatively, D is TRBD2 (5 bases). CDR3 amino acids: CASRPGNQLIQYF. The CDR3 region has the DNA TGTGCCAGCAGACCGGGAAACCAGCTCATTCAGTACTTC.